The entry below gives a single T cell receptor (beta chain) sequence along with its context. The repertoire was sequenced with immunoSEQ multiplex PCR; TCRdb's copy has only in-frame clones and lacks some. The sample holds about 38,000 clones; around 92% are singletons and the top ten take 9.5% to 13%. The sample originates from a study of T cell changes during pregnancy in multiple sclerosis. Trimming cost V 4 bases and J 8 bases; bases outside gene matches: 12. Germline CDR1 is MNHEY and CDR2 is SMNVEV (reference sequence). The CDR3 is 16 amino acids. Sequenced here: CD8+ T cells from peripheral blood mononuclear cells, sampled after pregnancy. The receptor was isolated from a female donor with multiple sclerosis, enrolled in a pregnancy study. This chain uses TRBV27 with TRBJ2-1; TRBD2 matches at 9 bases. The CDR3 spells CASSSPGGRARDEQFF. As DNA, the CDR3 is TGTGCCAGCAGTTCCCCGGGCGGGAGGGCCAGGGATGAGCAGTTCTTC.